A selection of T cell receptor beta chains follows, all from one sample in a study of T cell responses to AZD1222 COVID-19 vaccine. This table comes from immunoSEQ multiplex PCR, and its TCRdb copy is limited to in-frame clones, with some not included. The profile shows 150,000 to 160,000 clones, 80% to 90% of them singletons. The material was peripheral blood, obtained on day 0 of MenACWY control vaccination. These receptor sequences come from an adult in good health. Both conserved end residues are part of each CDR3. A D gene is named only where the DNA matches it firmly. Some rows have no size entry. The others give once, few or many, or a class for an expanded clone.

. . TRBJ1-2 TRBV6-5 CASRYGAGVRGYTF TGTGCCAGCAGATACGGAGCAGGGGTCCGGGGCTACACCTTC
. . TRBJ1-4 TRBV6-1 CASSESKGNEKLFF TGTGCCAGCAGTGAAAGCAAGGGTAATGAAAAACTGTTTTTT
. . TRBJ1-1 TRBV18 CASSPSRDTEAFF TGTGCCAGCTCCCCTTCCAGGGACACTGAAGCTTTCTTT
. . TRBJ2-3 TRBV3-1/TRBV3-2 CASSQTGLGTDTQYF TGTGCCAGCAGCCAAACGGGACTCGGCACAGATACGCAGTATTTT
. . TRBJ1-1 TRBV5-4 CASSLGAEGEAFF TGTGCCAGCAGCTTAGGAGCAGAAGGTGAAGCTTTCTTT
. . TRBJ1-2 TRBV24-1 CATSAGVGGYTF TGTGCCACCAGTGCAGGGGTAGGAGGCTACACCTTC
. . TRBJ1-2 TRBV27 CASSFLRGNGYTF TGTGCCAGCAGTTTTTTAAGGGGGAATGGCTACACCTTC
. TRBD1 TRBJ1-2 TRBV12-3/TRBV12-4 CASSGTGGNGYTF TGTGCCAGCAGTGGTACAGGGGGTAATGGCTACACCTTC
few . TRBJ2-5 TRBV6-5 CASTLQGVGETQYF TGTGCCAGCACACTCCAAGGAGTCGGGGAGACCCAGTACTTC
few . TRBJ1-6 TRBV6-5 CASSYGSQNPLHF TGTGCCAGCAGTTACGGGTCTCAGAACCCCCTCCACTTT
. . TRBJ1-4 TRBV3-1/TRBV3-2 CASSQAGSNEKLFF TGTGCCAGCAGCCAAGCAGGGTCCAATGAAAAACTGTTTTTT
. . TRBJ2-1 TRBV5-1 CASSLRLTSSYNEQFF TGCGCCAGCAGCCTCCGACTAACCAGCAGTTACAATGAGCAGTTCTTC
. . TRBJ2-2 TRBV9 CASSVAREGTGELFF TGTGCCAGCAGCGTAGCCAGGGAAGGCACCGGGGAGCTGTTTTTT
. . TRBJ2-1 TRBV11-3 CASSSGQIWVSYNEQFF TGTGCCAGCAGCTCCGGACAGATCTGGGTCTCCTACAATGAGCAGTTCTTC
. . TRBJ2-3 TRBV5-6 CASRPGGPGTITDTQYF TGTGCCAGCAGACCCGGGGGGCCAGGGACTATCACAGATACGCAGTATTTT
. . TRBJ1-5 TRBV28 CASGPIWLNSNQPQHF TGTGCCAGCGGTCCCATTTGGCTAAATAGCAATCAGCCCCAGCATTTT
. . TRBJ2-1 TRBV27 CASSLQGGTYNEQFF TGTGCCAGCAGTTTGCAGGGAGGCACCTACAATGAGCAGTTCTTC
. TRBD2 TRBJ2-2 TRBV18 CASSPPTSVSNTGELFF TGTGCCAGCTCACCACCGACTAGCGTATCGAACACCGGGGAGCTGTTTTTT
. TRBD1 TRBJ1-6 TRBV28 CASSLAGGYSPLHF TGTGCCAGCAGTTTGGCAGGGGGCTATTCACCCCTCCACTTT
. . TRBJ1-3 TRBV14 CASSQDTAANTIYF TGTGCCAGCAGCCAAGATACGGCAGCGAACACCATATATTTT
. TRBD1 TRBJ2-1 TRBV27 CASLKPGQGGGEQFF TGTGCCAGCCTCAAACCGGGACAGGGGGGCGGTGAGCAGTTCTTC
many . TRBJ1-2 TRBV4-1 CASSQDQQGYGYTF TGCGCCAGCAGCCAAGATCAACAGGGTTATGGCTACACCTTC
once TRBD1 TRBJ2-7 TRBV9 CASSVTGQPYEQYF TGTGCCAGCAGCGTTACGGGACAGCCCTACGAGCAGTACTTC
. . TRBJ1-6 TRBV12-3/TRBV12-4 CASSLPPNSPLHF TGTGCCAGCAGCTTACCGCCCAATTCACCCCTCCACTTT
. . TRBJ1-2 TRBV9 CASSVAPGEGYTF TGTGCCAGCAGCGTAGCCCCAGGGGAAGGCTACACCTTC
. TRBD1 TRBJ1-1 TRBV19 CASSLQGAQYTEAFF TGTGCCAGTAGCCTACAGGGGGCGCAGTACACTGAAGCTTTCTTT
few TRBD1 TRBJ1-1 TRBV7-2 CASSPTGGNTEAFF TGTGCCAGCAGCCCGACAGGGGGGAACACTGAAGCTTTCTTT
. . TRBJ2-2 TRBV27 CASSLSVIGTGELFF TGTGCCAGCAGTTTATCCGTCATCGGGACCGGGGAGCTGTTTTTT
. TRBD1 TRBJ1-6 TRBV6-5 CASRAGTGQSLHF TGTGCCAGCAGGGCCGGGACAGGACAATCCCTCCACTTT
once . TRBJ2-4 TRBV9 CASSPIDQVAKNIQYF TGTGCCAGCAGCCCCATCGACCAGGTAGCCAAAAACATTCAGTACTTC
. . TRBJ2-2 TRBV11-2 CASSLGTTAGGELFF TGTGCCAGCAGCCTCGGGACAACCGCCGGCGGGGAGCTGTTTTTT
. . TRBJ2-5 TRBV29-1 CSVDQRQETQYF TGCAGCGTTGATCAACGCCAAGAGACCCAGTACTTC
. . TRBJ1-2 TRBV18 CASSPPARGQDGYTF TGTGCCAGCTCACCACCGGCAAGGGGACAAGATGGCTACACCTTC
. TRBD1 TRBJ1-1 TRBV6-5 CAISGGALNTEAFF TGTGCCATCTCAGGGGGGGCTTTGAACACTGAAGCTTTCTTT
. TRBD2 TRBJ2-5 TRBV24-1 CATRPREGETQYF TGTGCCACCAGACCGAGGGAGGGAGAGACCCAGTACTTC
. TRBD1 TRBJ2-2 TRBV5-3 CARSSSDDRANTGELFF TGTGCCAGAAGTTCGTCCGATGACAGGGCGAACACCGGGGAGCTGTTTTTT
. . TRBJ1-4 TRBV5-1 CASSLAVPGAGEKLFF TGCGCCAGCAGCTTGGCAGTACCAGGGGCTGGTGAAAAACTGTTTTTT
. . TRBJ2-3 TRBV19 CASTESDTQYF TGTGCCAGTACTGAATCCGATACGCAGTATTTT
. . TRBJ1-2 TRBV9 CASSVAGRGNGYTF TGTGCCAGCAGCGTAGCAGGGAGGGGAAATGGCTACACCTTC
. . TRBJ2-5 TRBV30 CAWGPGGERGQTQYF TGTGCCTGGGGCCCAGGGGGCGAGCGGGGCCAGACCCAGTACTTC
. TRBD1 TRBJ2-5 TRBV11-3 CASSRGTGGIETQYF TGTGCCAGCAGCCGAGGGACAGGGGGGATAGAGACCCAGTACTTC
. . TRBJ2-7 TRBV10-3 CAISESILSRQAYEQYF TGTGCCATCAGTGAGTCGATATTAAGTCGACAGGCCTACGAGCAGTACTTC
. . TRBJ2-2 TRBV5-6 CASSLLGTSNTGELFF TGTGCCAGCAGCTTGTTAGGCACCTCGAACACCGGGGAGCTGTTTTTT
. . TRBJ2-1 TRBV19 CASTRPGNPHEQFF TGTGCCAGTACCCGCCCAGGGAACCCCCATGAGCAGTTCTTC
. . TRBJ1-1 TRBV11-2 CASSFPRGEGLNTEAFF TGTGCCAGCAGCTTCCCCCGGGGTGAGGGGTTGAACACTGAAGCTTTCTTT
. TRBD2 TRBJ2-3 TRBV5-6 CASSPAGGDTQYF TGTGCCAGCAGTCCGGCGGGGGGAGATACGCAGTATTTT
. . TRBJ1-2 TRBV30 CAWERTVYGYTF TGTGCCTGGGAGCGGACGGTCTATGGCTACACCTTC
. . TRBJ2-7 TRBV7-2 CASSATGLGEQYF TGTGCCAGCAGCGCTACAGGGTTAGGCGAGCAGTACTTC
. TRBD1 TRBJ2-2 TRBV10-3 CAISDLPRDRGRNGELFF TGTGCCATCAGTGACCTCCCCCGGGACAGGGGGCGAAACGGGGAGCTGTTTTTT
. . TRBJ1-4 TRBV25-1 CASSGDSEKLFF TGTGCCAGCAGTGGAGACAGTGAAAAACTGTTTTTT
. TRBD1 TRBJ1-1 TRBV9 CASSVAGGGTEAFF TGTGCCAGCAGCGTAGCAGGGGGGGGGACTGAAGCTTTCTTT
. TRBD1 TRBJ1-6 TRBV19 CASSMGRGSHNSPLHF TGTGCCAGTAGTATGGGCAGGGGGAGCCACAATTCACCCCTCCACTTT
. . TRBJ2-1 TRBV28 CASRALVMNSSYNEQFF TGTGCCAGCAGGGCCTTAGTGATGAACAGCTCCTACAATGAGCAGTTCTTC
. . TRBJ2-7 TRBV7-7 CASSLGLAPGYEQYF TGTGCTAGCAGCTTAGGGCTAGCGCCAGGCTACGAGCAGTACTTC
. . TRBJ2-2 TRBV3-1/TRBV3-2 CASSPPLAGELFF TGTGCCAGCAGCCCCCCCCTGGCCGGGGAGCTGTTTTTT
. . TRBJ1-1 TRBV5-1 CASSLTAGRNTEAFF TGCGCCAGCAGCTTGACCGCAGGGAGGAACACTGAAGCTTTCTTT
. TRBD2 TRBJ2-1 TRBV7-8 CASSSPGGWDYDIEQFF TGTGCCAGCAGCTCACCGGGGGGGTGGGACTATGACATTGAGCAGTTCTTC
. . TRBJ2-7 TRBV10-1 CGGARGKDSSYEQYF TGCGGGGGGGCCAGGGGGAAGGATAGTTCCTACGAGCAGTACTTC
. TRBD1 TRBJ2-5 TRBV2 CATRTGRETQYF TGTGCCACAAGGACAGGGCGAGAGACCCAGTACTTC
. . TRBJ1-2 TRBV25-1 CASSEYRSGGNYGYTF TGTGCCAGCAGTGAATACAGGTCGGGGGGCAACTATGGCTACACCTTC